This T cell receptor (beta chain) was found in a study of T cells in localized non-small cell lung cancer. Here immunoSEQ multiplex PCR was the method, and the copy in TCRdb shows in-frame clones only, minus some. The sample includes about 30,000 clones, 85% to 95% of them seen just once. J lost 4 bases, V lost 6 bases, and 8 bases had no gene match. The CDR3 runs to 14 residues. Germline V gene lookup returns CDR1 MNHEY and CDR2 SVGAGI. The origin of this receptor is a woman aged 40-70 years with stage I lung adenocarcinoma. This sequence joins TRBV6-5 and TRBJ2-7, with 8 bases fitting TRBD1. Sequenced here: peripheral blood, sampled before any cancer treatment. CDR3 sequence: CASRKGQGLYEQYF. CDR3 coding DNA: TGTGCCAGCAGGAAAGGACAGGGTTTGTACGAGCAGTACTTC.